Listed here are 29 T cell receptor beta chains from one sample, sequenced in a study of blood T cell repertoires in COVID-19. Assay used: immunoSEQ multiplex PCR; TCRdb lists only in-frame clones, some missing. The table has about 340,000 clones, about 86% seen once. The source material was PBMCs or T cells enriched from blood (not recorded which). The receptors here all came from a woman aged 40 to 50 with acute COVID-19.

This chain connects TRBV10-3 to TRBJ1-6; D call uncertain. Trimming removed 2 bases from V and 10 bases from J, with 15 bases in between. CDR3 length: 15 amino acids. Per germline, CDR1 ENHRY and CDR2 SYGVKD. The CDR3 loop is CAISEQPGSGSPLHF. Here the CDR3 DNA reads TGTGCCATCAGTGAGCAGCCCGGGTCGGGGTCACCCCTCCACTTT.

The chain combines TRBV29-1 with TRBJ1-4; D perhaps matches TRBD1 (5 bases). V lost 2 bases and J lost 6, with 10 bases in between. This CDR3 has 13 residues. The germline CDR1 and CDR2 sequences are SQVTM and ANQGSEA. The CDR3 DNA is TGCAGCGTTGAACGGGGGGATGATGAAAAACTGTTTTTT. Its translation: CSVERGDDEKLFF.

The chain combines TRBV15 with TRBJ1-2, with 8 bases matching TRBD1. The CDR3 length is 15 residues. Per the germline V gene, CDR1 is LNHNV and CDR2 is YYDKDF (reference sequence). Losses at the gene ends were 2 bases for V and 4 bases for J; bases not matched to a gene: 6. The CDR3 reads CATSRRDRKSYGYTF. CDR3 DNA sequence: TGTGCCACCAGCAGAAGGGACAGGAAAAGCTATGGCTACACCTTC.

This sequence joins TRBV27 and TRBJ2-3; TRBD2 aligns across 11 bases. V trimming: 4 bases; J trimming: 5 bases; junction bases outside the gene matches: 5. The V gene's germline CDR1 is MNHEY and CDR2 SMNVEV (reference sequence). The CDR3 runs 15 residues. DNA for the CDR3: TGTGCCAGCAGTTATAGCGGGAGGGCGGGAGATACGCAGTATTTT. Residues: CASSYSGRAGDTQYF.

The rearrangement joins TRBV7-3 to TRBJ2-3, with D possibly matching TRBD2 (6 bases). Per the germline V gene, CDR1 is SGHTA and CDR2 is FQGTGA. Trimming removed 3 bases at V and 2 bases at J, with 27 bases between. The CDR3 sequence is 20 residues long. This CDR3 reads CASSFQPLPGVMEHTDTQYF. CDR3 DNA: TGTGCCAGCAGCTTTCAACCGCTTCCGGGAGTAATGGAGCACACAGATACGCAGTATTTT.

The chain employs TRBV12-3 or TRBV12-4 and TRBJ2-7, with 7 bases identical to TRBD1. The CDR3 contains 13 residues. Trimming cost V 7 bases and J 3 bases; bases outside gene matches: 6. This chain's CDR3 is CASTHRGDYEQYF. CDR3 coding DNA: TGTGCCAGCACACACAGGGGAGACTACGAGCAGTACTTC.

V and J are TRBV7-9 and TRBJ1-2; 12 bases fit TRBD1. CDR3 length: 15 residues. With 5 bases clipped from V and 6 bases from J, the junction kept 7 bases outside the gene matches. Germline V gene lookup returns CDR1 SEHNR and CDR2 FQNEAQ (reference sequence). CDR3 in DNA: TGTGCCAGCAGCCACTCCGGGACAGGGGGCCATGGCTACACCTTC. It yields the protein CASSHSGTGGHGYTF.

The rearrangement uses TRBV27 and TRBJ2-5; 10 bases align to TRBD1. From germline, CDR1 is MNHEY and CDR2 SMNVEV (reference sequence). The length of the CDR3 is 16 residues. With V trimmed by 3 bases and J by 5 bases, 9 bases remained unmatched. The CDR3 sequence: CASSFLPGTGVETQYF. The CDR3 DNA reads as TGTGCCAGCAGTTTCTTGCCCGGGACAGGGGTTGAGACCCAGTACTTC.

This sequence joins TRBV10-3 and TRBJ2-7; no firm D call. V lost 3 bases and J lost 5, with 17 bases in between. CDR1 and CDR2 from the germline V gene are ENHRY and SYGVKD. The CDR3 loop spans 15 amino acids. CDR3 amino acids: CAISDQFSPNDEQYF. CDR3 sequence (DNA): TGTGCCATCAGTGATCAGTTTTCCCCCAATGACGAGCAGTACTTC.

The chain carries TRBV13 and TRBJ1-3; possibly TRBD1 for D (5 bases). The CDR3 has 15 residues. With 0 bases removed from V and 3 bases from J, the gap between germline ends came to 9 bases. CDR1 is PRHDT and CDR2 is FYEKMQ in the germline V gene (reference sequence). CDR3: CASSLGQGIGNTIYF. In DNA, the CDR3 is TGTGCCAGCAGCTTAGGCCAGGGAATTGGAAACACCATATATTTT.

The rearrangement uses TRBV5-1 and TRBJ1-1; perhaps TRBD1 as D (6 bases). The germline CDR1 and CDR2 sequences are SGHRS and YFSETQ. V lost 4 bases to trimming and J lost 0 bases, with 16 bases between them. The CDR3 has 16 amino acids. The CDR3 sequence is CASSGGPGTLNTEAFF. CDR3 DNA sequence: TGCGCCAGCAGCGGGGGCCCCGGGACATTGAACACTGAAGCTTTCTTT. Variable domain in full (rest from reference TRBV5-1 and TRBJ1-1): KAGVTQTPRYLIKTRGQQVTLSCSPISGHRSVSWYQQTPGQGLQFLFEYFSETQRNKGNFPGRFSGRQFSNSRSEMNVSTLELGDSALYLCASSGGPGTLNTEAFFGQGTRLTVV.

The J gene is TRBJ1-5, the V gene TRBV15, with D unclear. Trimming removed 1 base from V and 0 bases from J, with 7 bases in between. CDR1 LNHNV and CDR2 YYDKDF come from the germline V gene (reference sequence). The CDR3 is made up of 15 amino acids. CDR3: CATSRVADSNQPQHF. As DNA, the CDR3 is TGTGCCACCAGCAGAGTGGCAGATAGCAATCAGCCCCAGCATTTT.

This clone occurred once. V gene TRBV29-1 combines with J gene TRBJ1-2; D not resolved. Trimming took 7 bases from V and 5 from J, leaving 11 bases between them. The CDR3 consists of 11 residues. Germline CDR1 is SQVTM and CDR2 is ANQGSEA. The CDR3 DNA reads as TGCAGCGGGAGGACCGGATATGGCTACACCTTC. Residues: CSGRTGYGYTF.

The V call is TRBV27, the J call TRBJ1-5; 9 bases match TRBD1. The V segment lost 5 bases and the J segment 4 bases; nucleotides outside the gene matches: 3. CDR3 size: 14 residues. Looked up from germline, CDR1 is MNHEY and CDR2 is SMNVEV (reference sequence). The CDR3 coding sequence is TGTGCCAGCAGTCGACAGGGGGGAAATCAGCCCCAGCATTTT. As protein: CASSRQGGNQPQHF.

This sequence joins TRBV5-1 and TRBJ1-2, with 8 bases fitting TRBD1. The V gene end was trimmed by 5 bases and the J gene end by 6 bases; junction bases not matched to a gene: 12. There are 15 residues in the CDR3. Germline lookup yields CDR1 SGHRS and CDR2 YFSETQ. CDR3 in amino acids: CASRRTGPGGNGYTF. The CDR3 region has the DNA TGCGCCAGCAGACGGACAGGGCCAGGGGGGAATGGCTACACCTTC.

J is TRBJ1-5 and V is TRBV7-2; TRBD1 matches at 10 bases. Per the germline V gene, CDR1 is SGHTA and CDR2 is FQGNSA. V gave up 6 bases and J gave up 4 bases; unmatched junction bases: 0. The CDR3 is 13 residues long. The CDR3 sequence is CASRGQGNQPQHF. The CDR3 region has the DNA TGTGCCAGCAGGGGACAGGGGAATCAGCCCCAGCATTTT.

V gene TRBV6-5 combines with J gene TRBJ1-6; 7 bases fit TRBD1. J gave up 4 bases and V 7 bases, and 7 bases lay outside the gene matches. The germline gives CDR1 MNHEY, CDR2 SVGAGI. The length of the CDR3 is 15 residues. The CDR3 DNA reads TGTGCCAGCACCTATGCCAGGGGGTATAATTCACCCCTCCACTTT. Translated, it gives CASTYARGYNSPLHF.

The J gene is TRBJ2-7, the V gene TRBV28, with D tentatively TRBD1 (5 bases). The CDR3 is 14 residues long. Per the germline V gene, CDR1 is MDHEN and CDR2 is SYDVKM. V shed 2 bases and J shed 2 bases, with 10 bases lying between them. CDR3 region: CASSLQGPPYEQYF. Written as DNA, the CDR3 is TGTGCCAGCAGTTTACAGGGTCCCCCCTACGAGCAGTACTTC.

This clone turned up a few times. The rearrangement joins TRBV5-4 to TRBJ2-2; D is perhaps TRBD2 (6 bases). The CDR3 contains 15 residues. V was pared by 3 bases and J by 6 bases, with 15 bases between. Germline values: CDR1 SGHNT, CDR2 YYREEE (reference sequence). The CDR3 reads CASSSPFTSSGELFF. The DNA of the CDR3 is TGTGCCAGCAGCTCGCCGTTCACTAGCTCCGGGGAGCTGTTTTTT.

The V and J genes are TRBV28 and TRBJ1-5; 7 bases agree with TRBD1. This CDR3 is 14 amino acids long. Germline V lookup: CDR1 MDHEN, CDR2 SYDVKM. V was pared by 5 bases and J by 6 bases, with 7 bases of the junction left unmatched. In nucleotides, the CDR3 is TGTGCCAGCAGTCCCACTACAGGGGTTCAGCCCCAGCATTTT. Its translation: CASSPTTGVQPQHF.

This chain uses TRBV10-3 with TRBJ2-3, with TRBD2 as a possible D gene (5 bases). V was trimmed by 4 bases and J by 8 bases, leaving 13 bases between them. CDR3 length: 13 amino acids. From germline, CDR1 is ENHRY and CDR2 SYGVKD. The DNA of the CDR3 is TGTGCCATCAGTGGGCTGGTTGGGAGTACGCAGTATTTT. Translating it yields CAISGLVGSTQYF.

The chain recombines TRBV19 with TRBJ1-1; D unclear. Germline assignment: CDR1 LNHDA and CDR2 SQIVND (reference sequence). With 2 bases removed from V and 2 bases from J, the gap between germline ends came to 12 bases. This CDR3 is built from 15 residues. CDR3 amino acids: CASSIFRRANTEAFF. Written as DNA, the CDR3 is TGTGCCAGTAGTATATTCAGGAGGGCAAACACTGAAGCTTTCTTT.

The gene calls are TRBV7-2 and TRBJ2-5, with unresolved D. This CDR3 spans 13 amino acids. Germline V gives CDR1 SGHTA, CDR2 FQGNSA. Trimming pared 5 bases from V and 8 bases from J, leaving 15 bases between. The DNA for the CDR3 is TGTGCCAGCAGCCGCGAGGTGGCTGAAACCCAGTACTTC. Residues: CASSREVAETQYF. The full variable domain, with the rest looked up from reference TRBV7-2 and TRBJ2-5, is GAGVSQSPSNKVTEKGKDVELRCDPISGHTALYWYRQSLGQGLEFLIYFQGNSAPDKSGLPSDRFSAERTGGSVSTLTIQRTQQEDSAVYLCASSREVAETQYFGPGTRLLVL.

In its sample, this clone was seen once. The chain carries TRBV6-2 or TRBV6-3 and TRBJ1-1; TRBD1 is a possible D gene (5 bases). Germline V CDR1 and CDR2: MNHEY, SVGEGT. The CDR3 is 14 residues long. The V gene lost 4 bases and the J gene lost 1 base, with 10 bases spanning the gap. Written as DNA, the CDR3 is TGTGCCAGCAGTTCCCTGGGGGGGAACACTGAAGCTTTCTTT. As protein: CASSSLGGNTEAFF.

As to this clone: One end of the junction is discordant with germline, which a read error may explain. This chain uses TRBV7-7 with TRBJ2-1; 13 nucleotides align to TRBD2. Per the germline V gene, CDR1 is SSHAT and CDR2 is FNYEAQ (reference sequence). This CDR3 is built from 15 residues. The chain's CDR3 is CASSFGLAGVDEQFF. The CDR3 DNA reads as TGTGCTAGCAGCTTTGGACTAGCGGGGGTGGATGAGCAGTTCTTC. Variable domain in full (rest from reference TRBV7-7 and TRBJ2-1): GAGVSQSPRYKVTKRGQDVTLRCDPISSHATLYWYQQALGQGPEFLTYFNYEAQPDKSGLPSDRFSAERPEGSISTLTIQRTEQRDSAMYRCASSFGLAGVDEQFFGPGTRLTVL.

The V and J genes are TRBV3-1 (or the pseudogene TRBV3-2) and TRBJ1-2; TRBD1 might be the D (6 bases). Germline CDR1 is LGHDT and CDR2 is YNNKEL (reference sequence). The CDR3 totals 17 residues. The germline V and J ends were trimmed by 4 bases and 0 bases, with 18 bases remaining between them. This CDR3 is CASSPTPGGRANYGYTF. The CDR3 DNA reads TGTGCCAGCAGCCCGACACCGGGGGGGCGGGCTAACTATGGCTACACCTTC.

The V call is TRBV5-4, the J call TRBJ1-6; a possible D gene is TRBD1 (5 bases). There are 14 residues in the CDR3. V lost 0 bases and J 9 bases, leaving 10 bases between the germline ends. Germline CDR1 is SGHNT and CDR2 is YYREEE (reference sequence). Here the CDR3 reads CASSLGQTSSPLHF. The CDR3 nucleotides are TGTGCCAGCAGCTTGGGACAGACTTCTTCACCCCTCCACTTT.

This chain uses TRBV11-1 with TRBJ2-5; maybe TRBD1 (6 bases). This CDR3 has 13 amino acids. Trimming pared 3 bases from V and 5 bases from J, leaving 10 bases between. From germline, CDR1 is SGHAT and CDR2 FQDESV (reference sequence). CDR3 amino acids: CASSFGGLETQYF. Here the CDR3 DNA reads TGTGCCAGCAGCTTTGGGGGCTTGGAGACCCAGTACTTC.

V gene TRBV29-1 combines with J gene TRBJ2-7; 8 bases fit TRBD1. Germline values: CDR1 SQVTM, CDR2 ANQGSEA. This CDR3 contains 13 residues. Trimming at V came to 5 bases and at J to 0 bases, leaving 3 bases not matched to a gene. The chain's CDR3 is CSVRQGTSYEQYF. For the CDR3, the DNA is TGCAGCGTTAGACAGGGGACCTCCTACGAGCAGTACTTC.